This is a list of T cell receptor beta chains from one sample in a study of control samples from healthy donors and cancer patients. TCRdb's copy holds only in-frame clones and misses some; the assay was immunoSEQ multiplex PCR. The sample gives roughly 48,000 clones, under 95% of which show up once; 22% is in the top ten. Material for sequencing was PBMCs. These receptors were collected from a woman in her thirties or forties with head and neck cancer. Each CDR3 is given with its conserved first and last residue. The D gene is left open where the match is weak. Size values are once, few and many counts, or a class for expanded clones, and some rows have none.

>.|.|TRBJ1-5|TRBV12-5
TGTGCTAGTGGTTTGGGATCCGGGCTGGATAGCAATCAGCCCCAGCATTTT
CASGLGSGLDSNQPQHF
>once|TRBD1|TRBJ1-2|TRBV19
TGTGCCAGTTCGGAACAGGGGGCGGATGGCTACACCTTC
CASSEQGADGYTF
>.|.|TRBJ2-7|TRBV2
TGTGCCAGCCTGAATAGCGAGCAGTACTTC
CASLNSEQYF
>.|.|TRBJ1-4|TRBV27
TGTGCCAGCAGTCGGCTAGGGGGAGCTATCGGAAAACTGTTTTTT
CASSRLGGAIGKLFF
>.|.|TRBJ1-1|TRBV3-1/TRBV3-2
TGTGCCAGCAGCCAAGAAATGAACACTGAAGCTTTCTTT
CASSQEMNTEAFF
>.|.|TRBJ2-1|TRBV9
TGTGCCAGCAGCGTAGACCCCAGCTCCTACAATGAGCAGTTCTTC
CASSVDPSSYNEQFF
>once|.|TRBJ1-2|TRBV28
TGTGCCAGCAGTTCCCCGAGTGGCTACACCTTC
CASSSPSGYTF
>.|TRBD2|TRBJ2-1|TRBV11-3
TGTGCCAGCAGCTCGAACGGACTAGCGGGAGGGAGGAATGAGCAGTTCTTC
CASSSNGLAGGRNEQFF
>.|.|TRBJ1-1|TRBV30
TGTGCCTGGAGGGGGGTAGTAGAAGCTTTCTTT
CAWRGVVEAFF
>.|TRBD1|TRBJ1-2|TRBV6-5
TGTGCCAGCAGCCAGGGGGGTTCCACTAACTATGGCTACACCTTC
CASSQGGSTNYGYTF
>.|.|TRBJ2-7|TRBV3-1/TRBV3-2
TGTGCCAGCAGCCAAGAAAGGGCGGACCCCCTCCACGAGCAGTACTTC
CASSQERADPLHEQYF
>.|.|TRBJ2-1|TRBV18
TGTGCCAGCTCAGGCGAGGGCCATGAGCAGTTCTTC
CASSGEGHEQFF
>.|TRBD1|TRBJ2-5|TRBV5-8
TGTGCCAGCAGCAGTCGGACAGGAAAGAACCAAGAGACCCAGTACTTC
CASSSRTGKNQETQYF
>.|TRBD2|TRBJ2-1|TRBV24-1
TGTGCCACCAGTGATTTTGGAGTCGGGACTAGCGGGAGTACTGAGCAGTTCTTC
CATSDFGVGTSGSTEQFF
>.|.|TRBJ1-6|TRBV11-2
TGTGCCAGCAGCTTTGAGGGTTTGGGCAATTCACCCCTCCACTTT
CASSFEGLGNSPLHF
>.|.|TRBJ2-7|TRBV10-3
TGTGCCACCATGGGCCGAGTCGAGGGCTACGAGCAGTACTTC
CATMGRVEGYEQYF
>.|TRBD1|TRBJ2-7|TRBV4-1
TGCGCCAGCAGCCTTCCTCGGACAGGCCCCTCCTACGAGCAGTACTTC
CASSLPRTGPSYEQYF
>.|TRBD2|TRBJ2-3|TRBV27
TGTGCCAGCAGTTTATCGAGCCGCGGGGGGGCCATCTTGGATACGCAGTATTTT
CASSLSSRGGAILDTQYF
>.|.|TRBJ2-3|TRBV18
TGTGCCAGCTCACTCGGGGTAACCACCACAGATACGCAGTATTTT
CASSLGVTTTDTQYF
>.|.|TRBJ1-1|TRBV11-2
TGTGCCAGCAGCTTTGCATTACCTAACACTGAAGCTTTCTTT
CASSFALPNTEAFF
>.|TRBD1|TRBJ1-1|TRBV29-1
TGCAGCGTTGCCGACGGTTGGGCAGGGGGAACTGAAGCTTTCTTT
CSVADGWAGGTEAFF
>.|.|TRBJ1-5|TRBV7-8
TGTGCCAGCAGCTTAGTTAGGTTACAGGTCAATCAGCCCCAGCATTTT
CASSLVRLQVNQPQHF
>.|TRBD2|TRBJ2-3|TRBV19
TGTGCCAGTAGTATTCCCGCGACTAGCGGCACAGATACGCAGTATTTT
CASSIPATSGTDTQYF
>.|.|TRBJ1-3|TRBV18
TGTGCCAGCTCACCAGTAACCGGCTCTGGAAACACCATATATTTT
CASSPVTGSGNTIYF
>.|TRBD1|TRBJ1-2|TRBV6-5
TGTGCCAGCAGGCGAACGGGACAGGGTTTCGGCTACACCTTC
CASRRTGQGFGYTF
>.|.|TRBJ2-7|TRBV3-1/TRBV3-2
TGTGCCAGCAGCCAGGCTGGGTACGAGCAGTACTTC
CASSQAGYEQYF
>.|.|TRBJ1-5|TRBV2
TGTGCCAGCAGCGGACTCTATAGCAATCAGCCCCAGCATTTT
CASSGLYSNQPQHF
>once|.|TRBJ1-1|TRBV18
TGTGCCAGCTCACCAACCGAGAAGCACAGGTACACTGAAGCTTTCTTT
CASSPTEKHRYTEAFF
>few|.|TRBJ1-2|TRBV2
TGTGCCAGCAGCGTCCGTGTCGCGGGCTATGGCTACACCTTC
CASSVRVAGYGYTF
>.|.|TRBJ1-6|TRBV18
TGTGCCAGCTCACCCCAGGGAAACAAGGATTCACCCCTCCACTTT
CASSPQGNKDSPLHF
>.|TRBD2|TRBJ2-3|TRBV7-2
TGTGCCAGCAGCTTTTTCGGGACTACCTCGGATACGCAGTATTTT
CASSFFGTTSDTQYF
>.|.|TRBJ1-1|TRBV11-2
TGTGCCAGCAGCGCCTACCCTACGAACACTGAAGCTTTCTTT
CASSAYPTNTEAFF
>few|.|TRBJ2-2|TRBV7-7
TGTGCCAGCAGCTTAGTTATAGGAAACACCGGGGAGCTGTTTTTT
CASSLVIGNTGELFF
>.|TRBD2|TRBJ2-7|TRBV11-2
TGTGCCAGCATCCCCTTAGTGGGAGGGCCTGGCGAGCAGTACTTC
CASIPLVGGPGEQYF
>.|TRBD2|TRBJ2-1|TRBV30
TGTGCCTGGAGTGTCCTCCGGACTAGCGGGGGATACAATGAGCAGTTCTTC
CAWSVLRTSGGYNEQFF
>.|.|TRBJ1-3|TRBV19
TGTGCCAGCGGGGGCTCGAGAAACACCATATATTTT
CASGGSRNTIYF
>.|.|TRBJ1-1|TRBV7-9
TGTGCCAGCAGCTTAGCGGAGGCGTCGAACACTGAAGCTTTCTTT
CASSLAEASNTEAFF